This is a list of T cell receptor beta chains from one sample in a study of regulatory and conventional T cells in RAG deficiency. Sequencing was performed with immunoSEQ multiplex PCR; in TCRdb, only in-frame clones are kept and a portion is missing. The sample holds 30,000 to 35,000 clones, 80% to 90% seen once. This sample also appeared in a second study, on regulatory T cells.

The material sequenced was CD8+ T cells sorted from blood. The receptors originated from a human donor in good health. CDR3s include the opening cysteine and the closing phenylalanine or tryptophan. A D gene is named only where the DNA matches it firmly. Size is omitted from some rows. Given values are once, few, many or a class for expanded clones.

j_call,d_call,v_call,clone_size,cdr3_nt,cdr3_aa
TRBJ2-3,TRBD2,TRBV15,NA,TGTGCCACCAGCAGTCCCCACCGGGGACTAGCGGTTACAGATACGCAGTATTTT,CATSSPHRGLAVTDTQYF
TRBJ2-5,NA,TRBV19,NA,TGTGCCAGTAGTTACATCCTACCTGGGGGACGAGAGACCCAGTACTTC,CASSYILPGGRETQYF
TRBJ1-3,NA,TRBV13,NA,TGTGCCAGCAGCTTAGGGGTGGGCTCTGGAAACACCATATATTTT,CASSLGVGSGNTIYF
TRBJ1-1,NA,TRBV19,NA,TGTGCCAGTAGTATACGGGGGCAGAGGGCTTTCTTT,CASSIRGQRAFF
TRBJ1-1,TRBD1,TRBV7-8,NA,TGTGCCAGCAGCGTCGGGACAGGGAACACTGAAGCTTTCTTT,CASSVGTGNTEAFF
TRBJ1-2,TRBD1,TRBV12-5,NA,TGTGCTAGTGGTTTGGGGACAGGGGCGGATGGCTACACCTTC,CASGLGTGADGYTF
TRBJ2-7,NA,TRBV28,NA,TGTGCCAGCAATGGCGGGACAGTCCCCGGGGGCGAGCAGTACTTC,CASNGGTVPGGEQYF
TRBJ1-1,NA,TRBV13,NA,TGTGCCAGCACGTTGGGGGCCGGTAGGGAAGCTTTCTTT,CASTLGAGREAFF
TRBJ2-7,TRBD2,TRBV9,once,TGTGCCAGCAGCGTCGATGCGGGAGTAGCTTACGAGCAGTACTTC,CASSVDAGVAYEQYF
TRBJ2-3,TRBD2,TRBV7-2,NA,TGTGCCAGCAGCCCCCCGACTAGCGGCACAGATACGCAGTATTTT,CASSPPTSGTDTQYF
TRBJ2-3,TRBD1,TRBV9,once,TGTGCCAGCAGCGTAGAGGGAGGACAGGGGACAGATACGCAGTATTTT,CASSVEGGQGTDTQYF
TRBJ2-4,NA,TRBV13,NA,TGTGCCAGCAGCTTAGCAGAGGGAAGAGATTTCGGCAAAAACATTCAGTACTTC,CASSLAEGRDFGKNIQYF
TRBJ2-3,NA,TRBV6-5,NA,TGTGCCAGCAGTTACTCGTTGGGTCGGGCGGCAGATACGCAGTATTTT,CASSYSLGRAADTQYF
TRBJ2-1,NA,TRBV6-6,NA,TGTGCCAGCAGTTACGAGGGTAGCTCCTACAATGAGCAGTTCTTC,CASSYEGSSYNEQFF
TRBJ1-4,NA,TRBV30,NA,TGTGCCTGGAGTTTTGGGCCGGGCCACGACGCTGCAACTAATGAAAAACTGTTTTTT,CAWSFGPGHDAATNEKLFF
TRBJ2-2,NA,TRBV6-4,NA,TGCGCCAGCAGTGTCGCGAACACCGGGGAGCTGTTTTTT,CASSVANTGELFF
TRBJ2-5,TRBD1,TRBV6-5,NA,TGTGCCAGCGGTCATCGGGACAGTTTCCAAGAGACCCAGTACTTC,CASGHRDSFQETQYF
TRBJ2-1,NA,TRBV7-9,NA,TGTGCCAGCAGCTTGGGCAGGGTTGGCTACAATGAGCAGTTCTTC,CASSLGRVGYNEQFF
TRBJ2-5,NA,TRBV9,NA,TGTGCCAGCAGCGTAGACTTGGGGGGCCAAGAGACCCAGTACTTC,CASSVDLGGQETQYF
TRBJ2-3,TRBD2,TRBV6-5,NA,TGTGCCAGCAGTTTAGGAGCGGGGGGAAACACAGATACGCAGTATTTT,CASSLGAGGNTDTQYF